These 31 T cell receptor beta chains share one sample of origin, sequenced in a study of blood T cell repertoires in COVID-19. The data were produced by immunoSEQ multiplex PCR, yet TCRdb's version contains in-frame clones alone and is incomplete. This sample has about 240,000 clones, with around three quarters found just once. The sequenced sample consisted of peripheral blood. The receptors derive from a woman of 80 years or more with acute or convalescent COVID-19.

Comment on this clone: Without the conserved terminal phenylalanine or tryptophan, this CDR3 likely stems from a read error. No DNA is shown, since the ends of the CDR3 on it are uncertain; the CDR3 is the one TCRdb lists. The rearrangement joins TRBV5-6 to TRBJ2-7; the table's TRBD1 call for D was not verified on the DNA. The CDR3 contains 12 residues when both ends are counted. Germline-derived CDR1 and CDR2 are SGHDT and YYEEEE. CDR3 region: CASSLGGTLGEI.

This clone was picked up a small number of times. The chain has TRBV6-5 and TRBJ1-5; D is possibly TRBD1 (5 bases). V was clipped by 4 bases and J by 2 bases, with 12 bases between them. Germline V gene sequence: CDR1 MNHEY, CDR2 SVGAGI. The CDR3 sequence is 15 residues long. The chain's CDR3 is CASSSLQAGNQPQHF. The CDR3 bases are TGTGCCAGCAGTTCCTTACAGGCAGGCAATCAGCCCCAGCATTTT.

This rearrangement joins TRBV7-9 to TRBJ1-1; D is ambiguous. The CDR3 is 15 amino acids. Trimming took 7 bases from V and 5 from J, leaving 20 bases between them. Per germline, CDR1 SEHNR and CDR2 FQNEAQ (reference sequence). CDR3 DNA sequence: TGTGCCAGCATCCTGAGTGGGAACCCGGGGACTGAAGCTTTCTTT. This translates into CASILSGNPGTEAFF.

The CDR3 reads CASIDHSRGMNTEAFF. The CDR3 nucleotides read TGTGCCAGTATTGATCACTCCAGAGGCATGAACACTGAAGCTTTCTTT. The chain carries TRBV19 and TRBJ1-1; D gene uncertain. Trimming stripped 7 bases from V and 0 bases from J, with 18 bases between. Germline CDR1 LNHDA, CDR2 SQIVND (reference sequence). The length of the CDR3 is 16 residues.

This clone was observed a handful of times. This CDR3 reads CASSLERSYNEQFF. The DNA for the CDR3 is TGTGCCAGCAGCTTAGAACGCAGCTACAATGAGCAGTTCTTC. The chain couples TRBV11-2 to TRBJ2-1; no clear D. Trimming took 0 bases from V and 3 from J, leaving 6 bases between them. The CDR3 has 14 residues. Germline V gives CDR1 SGHAT, CDR2 FQNNGV.

V is TRBV2 and J is TRBJ1-5; D possibly corresponds to TRBD1 (5 bases). The CDR3 consists of 14 residues. Germline V gene sequence: CDR1 SNHLY, CDR2 FYNNEI. Trimming left V 9 bases short and J 0 bases short, with 12 bases between. The CDR3 is CASLGAISNQPQHF. The CDR3 coding sequence is TGTGCCAGTCTTGGGGCTATTAGCAATCAGCCCCAGCATTTT.

The chain employs TRBV5-6 and TRBJ2-3, with D possibly matching TRBD2 (5 bases). This CDR3 has 12 amino acids. Between the trimmed V and J ends, which lost 2 bases and 5 bases, there was a span of 6 bases. Germline V lookup: CDR1 SGHDT, CDR2 YYEEEE. The CDR3 coding sequence is TGTGCCAGCAGCTTTGCGGGAGATACGCAGTATTTT. As protein: CASSFAGDTQYF. The entire variable domain, with the rest obtained from reference TRBV5-6 and TRBJ2-3, is as follows: DAGVTQSPTHLIKTRGQQVTLRCSPKSGHDTVSWYQQALGQGPQFIFQYYEEEERQRGNFPDRFSGHQFPNYSSELNVNALLLGDSALYLCASSFAGDTQYFGPGTRLTVL.

This chain joins TRBV4-1 and TRBJ1-6; D might be TRBD1 (5 bases). Trimming stripped 0 bases from V and 5 bases from J, with 17 bases between. CDR3 size: 18 residues. Germline V gene lookup returns CDR1 MGHRA and CDR2 YSYEKL. CDR3 amino acids: CASSQDPPAQVNNSPLHF. DNA for the CDR3: TGCGCCAGCAGCCAAGACCCCCCGGCACAGGTCAATAATTCACCCCTCCACTTT.

The gene calls are TRBV3-1 (or the pseudogene TRBV3-2) and TRBJ1-2, with D possibly TRBD1 on 5 matching bases. This CDR3 has 16 amino acids. CDR1 and CDR2 from the germline V gene are LGHDT and YNNKEL (reference sequence). Trimming shortened V by 2 bases and J by 0 bases, and 13 bases separated the two germline ends. The CDR3 is CASSQRSTVANYGYTF. The CDR3, as DNA: TGTGCCAGCAGCCAAAGATCGACAGTAGCTAACTATGGCTACACCTTC.

This clone has at least ten counts. The J gene is TRBJ2-2, the V gene TRBV4-1; 9 bases map to TRBD2. J gave up 9 bases and V 1 base, and 9 bases lay outside the gene matches. The CDR3 contains 16 residues. Germline V lookup: CDR1 MGHRA, CDR2 YSYEKL. Here the CDR3 reads CASSQALAGGPRELFF. CDR3 sequence (DNA): TGCGCCAGCAGCCAAGCACTGGCGGGAGGGCCTCGGGAGCTGTTTTTT.

The chain links TRBV3-1 (or the pseudogene TRBV3-2) to TRBJ2-1, with TRBD2 matching 8 bases. Trimming cost V 1 base and J 6 bases; bases outside gene matches: 5. CDR3 size: 15 residues. Germline-derived CDR1 and CDR2 are LGHDT and YNNKEL (reference sequence). CDR3 region: CASSQVGRAGNEQFF. The CDR3 region has the DNA TGTGCCAGCAGCCAAGTCGGGAGGGCCGGCAATGAGCAGTTCTTC.

The chain recombines TRBV4-2 with TRBJ2-1; 10 nucleotides match TRBD2. V lost 4 bases and J lost 4; bases outside the gene matches: 4. This CDR3 comprises 15 residues. The germline V gene encodes CDR1 LGHNA and CDR2 YNFKEQ. CDR3 residues: CASSPPSGGYNEQFF. As DNA, the CDR3 is TGTGCCAGCAGCCCCCCTAGCGGGGGTTACAATGAGCAGTTCTTC.

The chain employs TRBV7-8 and TRBJ2-3; D not resolved. V lost 1 base and J 0 bases, leaving 14 bases between the germline ends. The CDR3 is 17 residues long. CDR1 SGHVS and CDR2 FQNEAQ come from the germline V gene. CDR3 DNA sequence: TGTGCCAGCAGCTTAGGGCGTCGGGTTCGAAGCACAGATACGCAGTATTTT. Encoded protein: CASSLGRRVRSTDTQYF. The full variable domain, completed using reference TRBV7-8 and TRBJ2-3, is GAGVSQSPRYKVAKRGQDVALRCDPISGHVSLFWYQQALGQGPEFLTYFQNEAQLDKSGLPSDRFFAERPEGSVSTLKIQRTQQEDSAVYLCASSLGRRVRSTDTQYFGPGTRLTVL.

V gene TRBV5-1 combines with J gene TRBJ2-5; maybe TRBD2 (6 bases). Germline CDR1 SGHRS, CDR2 YFSETQ. V was trimmed by 3 bases and J by 1 base, leaving 13 bases between them. The CDR3 contains 15 residues. This CDR3 is CASSWEGLLQETQYF. The CDR3 nucleotides are TGCGCCAGCAGCTGGGAAGGACTACTCCAAGAGACCCAGTACTTC. Combining the CDR3 with reference TRBV5-1 and TRBJ2-5 gives the whole variable domain KAGVTQTPRYLIKTRGQQVTLSCSPISGHRSVSWYQQTPGQGLQFLFEYFSETQRNKGNFPGRFSGRQFSNSRSEMNVSTLELGDSALYLCASSWEGLLQETQYFGPGTRLLVL.

The genes are TRBV2 and TRBJ1-2; no clear D gene. Trimming took off 3 bases at V and 5 bases at J, with 16 bases between the two ends. Germline loops: CDR1 SNHLY, CDR2 FYNNEI. The CDR3 is 15 residues long. CDR3 bases: TGTGCCAGCAGTGATACTGGCGGGAGGTGGTATGGCTACACCTTC. Amino acid sequence: CASSDTGGRWYGYTF. The full variable domain, rest sourced from reference TRBV2 and TRBJ1-2, is EPEVTQTPSHQVTQMGQEVILRCVPISNHLYFYWYRQILGQKVEFLVSFYNNEISEKSEIFDDQFSVERPDGSNFTLKIRSTKLEDSAMYFCASSDTGGRWYGYTFGSGTRLTVV.

The chain is built from TRBV5-4 and TRBJ2-3; possible D gene TRBD2, 5 bases. V lost 4 bases to trimming and J lost 4 bases, with 19 bases between them. CDR3 length: 16 residues. In germline, CDR1 is SGHNT, CDR2 YYREEE (reference sequence). The CDR3 loop is CASSAPGEMWPDTQYF. The CDR3 nucleotides are TGTGCCAGCAGCGCCCCCGGGGAGATGTGGCCAGATACGCAGTATTTT.

The chain couples TRBV19 to TRBJ2-7; D is possibly TRBD2 (5 bases). Trimming left V 6 bases short and J 2 bases short, with 14 bases between. This CDR3 contains 14 residues. CDR1 and CDR2 from the germline V gene are LNHDA and SQIVND (reference sequence). The CDR3 loop is CASRSSGFTYEQYF. The DNA for the CDR3 is TGTGCCAGTAGATCCTCGGGATTCACCTACGAGCAGTACTTC.

The chain's CDR3 is CASSLRDREYQETQYF. The DNA of the CDR3 is TGTGCCAGCAGCCTACGGGACAGGGAATATCAAGAGACCCAGTACTTC. The chain is built from TRBV7-9 and TRBJ2-5, with TRBD1 matching over 9 bases. The CDR3 loop spans 16 amino acids. Losses at the gene ends were 5 bases for V and 2 bases for J; bases not matched to a gene: 9. The V gene's germline CDR1 is SEHNR and CDR2 FQNEAQ (reference sequence).

V is TRBV12-3 or TRBV12-4 and J is TRBJ2-4, with D uncertain. Trimming removed 6 bases at V and 9 bases at J, with 12 bases between. This CDR3 has 12 residues. Here the CDR3 reads CASSQTGAIQYF. The CDR3 DNA sequence: TGTGCCAGCAGCCAGACTGGCGCCATTCAGTACTTC.

The chain is built from TRBV7-9 and TRBJ2-1; 7 nucleotides line up with TRBD1. Germline V gene data show CDR1 as SEHNR and CDR2 as FQNEAQ (reference sequence). Germline trimming cut 5 bases from V and 6 bases from J; bases unmatched to any gene: 10. CDR3 length: 15 amino acids. CDR3 DNA sequence: TGTGCCAGCAGCCACTCCGGGACAGTGGTCAATGAGCAGTTCTTC. Translating it yields CASSHSGTVVNEQFF.

The V call is TRBV6-6, the J call TRBJ2-7; 7 bases line up with TRBD2. The CDR3 sequence is 17 residues long. J was trimmed by 6 bases and V by 5 bases; bases with no gene match: 19. Germline V gives CDR1 MNHNY, CDR2 SVGAGI (reference sequence). This CDR3 reads CASSPGLPGVSGGEQYF. CDR3 nucleotide sequence: TGTGCCAGCAGTCCGGGACTACCGGGTGTGTCGGGGGGCGAGCAGTACTTC.

The chain employs TRBV2 and TRBJ1-1, with D uncertain. This CDR3 spans 12 amino acids. V lost 6 bases to trimming and J lost 0 bases, with 5 bases between them. Per the germline V gene, CDR1 is SNHLY and CDR2 is FYNNEI. This CDR3 is CASRAMNTEAFF. For the CDR3, the DNA is TGTGCCAGCAGGGCCATGAACACTGAAGCTTTCTTT.

The V gene is TRBV11-3, the J gene TRBJ2-1; 10 bases fit TRBD1. V dropped 3 bases and J dropped 6; count of bases not matched to a gene: 8. The CDR3 totals 16 residues. CDR1 and CDR2 from the germline V gene are SGHNT and YENEEA. In nucleotides, the CDR3 is TGTGCCAGCAGCTTCGGGACAGGGGAGAGGCGCAATGAGCAGTTCTTC. Protein: CASSFGTGERRNEQFF.

In its sample, this clone was seen a few times. CDR3 nucleotides: TGTGCCAGTAGTATAGGGAAACAGGGGAATCAGCCCCAGCATTTT. Its protein product is CASSIGKQGNQPQHF. The V gene is TRBV19, the J gene TRBJ1-5; 7 nucleotides agree with TRBD1. The germline V gene encodes CDR1 LNHDA and CDR2 SQIVND (reference sequence). The CDR3 loop spans 15 amino acids. J gave up 4 bases and V 1 base, and 4 bases lay outside the gene matches.

The rearrangement links TRBV6-5 to TRBJ2-3; the D gene is possibly TRBD1 (7 bases). Deletions cut 6 bases from V and 2 bases from J, with 15 bases between. The CDR3 runs to 15 residues. Germline lookup yields CDR1 MNHEY and CDR2 SVGAGI. CDR3 protein: CASSQYRGLTDTQYF. The CDR3 nucleotides read TGTGCCAGCAGCCAATACAGGGGACTCACAGATACGCAGTATTTT.

The chain employs TRBV19 and TRBJ1-2; TRBD1 matches 8 bases. V lost 8 bases and J lost 7; bases outside the gene matches: 15. CDR3 length: 15 amino acids. Per germline, CDR1 LNHDA and CDR2 SQIVND (reference sequence). The DNA for the CDR3 is TGTGCCAGTCGTCCCGGGACAGGCAGGCTAAGTGGCTACACCTTC. Its translation: CASRPGTGRLSGYTF.

This clone was detected once. The rearrangement joins TRBV6-6 to TRBJ2-7; D not certain. This CDR3 spans 13 amino acids. Trimming left V 5 bases short and J 5 bases short, with 13 bases between. Germline values: CDR1 MNHNY, CDR2 SVGAGI (reference sequence). The CDR3 DNA follows: TGTGCCAGCAGTGAGCAGGTTTTGGACGAGCAGTACTTC. It codes for CASSEQVLDEQYF.

This sequence joins TRBV11-3 and TRBJ1-1; D uncertain. The CDR3 is 13 residues long. Germline lookup yields CDR1 SGHNT and CDR2 YENEEA. V lost 5 bases to trimming and J lost 1 base, with 8 bases between them. CDR3 region: CASSPNKNTEAFF. CDR3 in DNA: TGTGCCAGCAGCCCCAACAAGAACACTGAAGCTTTCTTT.

The J gene is TRBJ2-1, the V gene TRBV6-5; perhaps TRBD1 as D (6 bases). Looked up from germline, CDR1 is MNHEY and CDR2 is SVGAGI. The CDR3 runs 13 residues. V lost 1 base to trimming and J lost 10 bases, with 11 bases between them. As DNA, the CDR3 is TGTGCCAGCAGTTACTACCGAGACAGGGAGCAGTTCTTC. Translated, it gives CASSYYRDREQFF.

The DNA of the CDR3 is TGTGCCAGCAGCTTAACTAGCGGGGCCTACAATGAGCAGTTCTTC. It yields the protein CASSLTSGAYNEQFF. V is TRBV7-9 and J is TRBJ2-1, with TRBD2 matching over 10 bases. CDR3 length: 15 amino acids. V shed 2 bases, J shed 2 bases, and the junction held 0 bases outside the gene matches. Germline assignment: CDR1 SEHNR and CDR2 FQNEAQ (reference sequence).

The chain links TRBV2 to TRBJ2-6; no firm D call. The CDR3 has 13 amino acids. V was shortened by 10 bases and J by 0 bases, with 7 bases between the two germline ends. Germline assignment: CDR1 SNHLY and CDR2 FYNNEI. The CDR3 region is CAKRISGANVLTF. The DNA of the CDR3 is TGTGCCAAGAGAATCTCTGGGGCCAACGTCCTGACTTTC.